This T cell receptor (beta chain) was sequenced during a study of blood T cell repertoires in COVID-19. The authors' processing: How many nucleated cells were present was estimated from reference gene primer amplification. The method was immunoSEQ multiplex PCR; TCRdb's version includes in-frame clones alone and lacks a portion of them. The DNA gave D and trimming, while V, J and clone size come from that table. Here the sample spans 350,000 or so clones, 90% being singletons. This TCR was recovered from a man aged 18 to 29 with active or convalescent COVID-19. Material for sequencing was peripheral blood.

As DNA, the CDR3 is TGTGCCAGCAGTTACTCCGGCAGGGATAACGAGCAGTACTTC. This encodes CASSYSGRDNEQYF. The gene calls are TRBV6-5 and TRBJ2-7, with D possibly TRBD1 on 5 matching bases. The germline CDR1 and CDR2 sequences are MNHEY and SVGAGI. This CDR3 comprises 14 residues. Between the trimmed V and J ends, which lost 0 bases and 5 bases, there was a span of 11 bases.